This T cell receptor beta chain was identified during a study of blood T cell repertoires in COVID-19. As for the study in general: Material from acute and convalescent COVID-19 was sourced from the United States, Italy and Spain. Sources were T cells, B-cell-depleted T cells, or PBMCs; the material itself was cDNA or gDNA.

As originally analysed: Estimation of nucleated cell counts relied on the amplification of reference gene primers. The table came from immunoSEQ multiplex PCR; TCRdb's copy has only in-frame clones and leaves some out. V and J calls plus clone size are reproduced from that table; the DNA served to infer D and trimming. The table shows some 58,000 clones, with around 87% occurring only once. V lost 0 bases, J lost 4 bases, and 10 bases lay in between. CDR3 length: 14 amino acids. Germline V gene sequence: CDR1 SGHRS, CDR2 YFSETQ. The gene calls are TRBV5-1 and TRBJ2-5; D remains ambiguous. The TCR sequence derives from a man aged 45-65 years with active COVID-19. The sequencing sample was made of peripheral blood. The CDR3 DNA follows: TGCGCCAGCAGCTTGGGGGCAATAGGAGAGACCCAGTACTTC. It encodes CASSLGAIGETQYF.